Presented here are 26 T cell receptor beta chains from one specimen sequenced in a study of T cells expressing NK-cell markers. TCRdb reprocessed the 5' RACE reads and stores each CDR3 protein as one record, lacking DNA. This sample's table has about 550,000 distinct CDR3 sequences. Input material: blood T cells: a sorted CD56 or NKG2C T cell subset, CD4+ or CD8+ T cells, or bulk PBMC T cells (not recorded which). The receptors stem from a man younger than 35 in good health.

The V gene is TRBV11-2, the J gene TRBJ2-5; TCRdb lists TRBD1, though no DNA is available to test this call. Germline CDR1 and CDR2: SGHAT and FQNNGV. CDR3 length equals 15 residues. The CDR3 loop reads CASSSIQTGEETQYF.

The chain employs TRBV7-9 and TRBJ2-3; the TRBD2 assignment by TCRdb is unverifiable without DNA. Germline V gene data show CDR1 as SEHNR and CDR2 as FQNEAQ (reference sequence). CDR3 length: 16 amino acids. The CDR3 loop is CASSSYSSGRADTQYF. The full variable domain, its missing parts supplied by reference TRBV7-9 and TRBJ2-3, is DTGVSQNPRHKITKRGQNVTFRCDPISEHNRLYWYRQTLGQGPEFLTYFQNEAQLEKSRLLSDRFSAERPKGSFSTLEIQRTEQGDSAMYLCASSSYSSGRADTQYFGPGTRLTVL.

This chain links TRBV6-4 with TRBJ2-3. The CDR3 has 13 residues. Germline V lookup: CDR1 MRHNA, CDR2 SNTAGT. The CDR3 protein is CASSAEPTATQYF.

V is TRBV10-3 and J is TRBJ1-5. Germline V CDR1 and CDR2: ENHRY, SYGVKD. The CDR3 is made up of 17 amino acids. CDR3 protein: CAISDIKGKYSNQPQHF.

The rearrangement uses TRBV10-3 and TRBJ2-7; absent DNA, TCRdb's TRBD1 call cannot be checked. The CDR3 totals 13 residues. Germline assignment: CDR1 ENHRY and CDR2 SYGVKD. The CDR3 sequence is CAISGQGVDEQYF.

V is TRBV12-3 or TRBV12-4 and J is TRBJ2-1; TCRdb designates TRBD1, a call that cannot be tested without DNA. There are 15 residues in the CDR3. CDR3 residues: CASSLRVGGDDEQFF.

This chain joins TRBV5-5 and TRBJ2-1; without DNA, the TCRdb call of TRBD2 cannot be checked. This CDR3 is 14 amino acids long. Germline-derived CDR1 and CDR2 are SGHKS and YYEKEE (reference sequence). CDR3: CASSLAGETNEQFF.

The rearrangement joins TRBV5-1 to TRBJ2-7; TCRdb picks TRBD1, but there is no DNA to check that call. Germline V gene lookup returns CDR1 SGHRS and CDR2 YFSETQ. There are 15 residues in the CDR3. The CDR3 sequence: CASSLSTGGIDEQYF.

The chain carries TRBV29-1 and TRBJ2-1; TCRdb proposes TRBD2, but this gene call is untestable without DNA. The CDR3 length is 14 residues. Germline values: CDR1 SQVTM, CDR2 ANQGSEA. This chain's CDR3 is CSVGGRARSSEQFF.

The gene calls are TRBV7-7 and TRBJ2-3; TCRdb's D call, TRBD2, is unchecked because there is no DNA. The CDR3 is made up of 15 amino acids. Germline-derived CDR1 and CDR2 are SSHAT and FNYEAQ (reference sequence). CDR3 sequence reads: CASSLGGSFEDTQYF.

This chain links TRBV12-3 or TRBV12-4 with TRBJ2-5; the TCRdb D gene call, TRBD2, has no DNA to confirm it. The CDR3 is 19 amino acids. The chain's CDR3 is CASSLARLAGVGAGETQYF.

The rearrangement links TRBV5-1 to TRBJ2-1; as DNA is missing, the TRBD2 call by TCRdb cannot be tested. The CDR3 covers 20 residues. Germline V lookup: CDR1 SGHRS, CDR2 YFSETQ. This chain's CDR3 is CASSLPRRTSGINAYNEQFF.

The gene calls are TRBV12-3 or TRBV12-4 and TRBJ2-1. The CDR3 covers 13 residues. CDR3 loop: CASSFSTLSEQFF.

The rearrangement uses TRBV29-1 and TRBJ2-1; TCRdb picks TRBD1, but there is no DNA to check that call. This CDR3 comprises 14 residues. CDR1 is SQVTM and CDR2 is ANQGSEA in the germline V gene. The CDR3 reads CSVGPRIGYNEQFF.

The chain employs TRBV25-1 and TRBJ2-7; the TRBD2 assignment by TCRdb is unverifiable without DNA. Germline assignment: CDR1 MGHDK and CDR2 SYGVNS. The CDR3 is made up of 15 amino acids. This CDR3 reads CASSALAGGPHEQYF.

V gene TRBV9 combines with J gene TRBJ2-1; the TRBD2 assignment by TCRdb is unverifiable without DNA. CDR3 size: 16 residues. Per germline, CDR1 SGDLS and CDR2 YYNGEE. The CDR3 loop reads CASSVGASRGSNEQFF.

This sequence joins TRBV12-3 or TRBV12-4 and TRBJ1-2; TCRdb selects TRBD1, and the lack of DNA leaves this call unchecked. The CDR3 sequence is 14 residues long. The CDR3 sequence is CASSPGRTNYGYTF.

This chain connects TRBV14 to TRBJ1-1. This CDR3 region has 13 residues. Germline-derived CDR1 and CDR2 are SGHDN and FVKESK. CDR3 protein: CASSLNVGLGAFF.

The chain joins TRBV30 to TRBJ1-1; TCRdb proposes TRBD1, but this gene call is untestable without DNA. The CDR3 runs 13 residues. Germline V gives CDR1 GTSNPN, CDR2 SVGIG (reference sequence). CDR3 sequence reads: CAWSLVSRAEAFF.

This rearrangement joins TRBV28 to TRBJ2-2; no DNA is available, so the TRBD1 call from TCRdb remains unchecked. The CDR3 runs 16 residues. The germline CDR1 and CDR2 sequences are MDHEN and SYDVKM. The CDR3 loop reads CASSFNPGGRTGELFF. The whole variable domain, filled in from reference TRBV28 and TRBJ2-2, reads DVKVTQSSRYLVKRTGEKVFLECVQDMDHENMFWYRQDPGLGLRLIYFSYDVKMKEKGDIPEGYSVSREKKERFSLILESASTNQTSMYLCASSFNPGGRTGELFFGEGSRLTVL.

V and J are TRBV28 and TRBJ2-5; TCRdb returns TRBD2, unconfirmable since there is no DNA. The CDR3 extends over 17 amino acids. Germline CDR1 reads MDHEN; CDR2 reads SYDVKM. The CDR3: CASSYRRLAGVQETQYF.

J is TRBJ2-3 and V is TRBV5-1; no DNA is available, so the TRBD1 call from TCRdb remains unchecked. Germline V lookup: CDR1 SGHRS, CDR2 YFSETQ. The CDR3 has 17 residues. The CDR3 protein is CASIEGVRSPSADTQYF.

The chain combines TRBV29-1 with TRBJ2-3; TCRdb outputs TRBD2, but without DNA this stays unchecked. Per the germline V gene, CDR1 is SQVTM and CDR2 is ANQGSEA. CDR3 length equals 14 residues. CDR3 loop: CSVEEGRVADTQYF.

The chain employs TRBV20-1 and TRBJ2-3; there is no DNA to check the TCRdb D call of TRBD2. The CDR3 runs 12 residues. Germline CDR1 DFQATT, CDR2 SNEGSKA (reference sequence). This CDR3 reads CSATSPTDTQYF.

The chain recombines TRBV6-1 with TRBJ2-1; the D call from TCRdb, TRBD1, cannot be confirmed without DNA. CDR3 size: 15 residues. Per germline, CDR1 MNHNS and CDR2 SASEGT. The CDR3 region is CASTAGQGVFDEQFF.

V usage is TRBV7-9 and J usage is TRBJ2-2; TCRdb indicates TRBD2, and absent DNA this call remains unverified. The length of the CDR3 is 17 residues. The V gene's germline CDR1 is SEHNR and CDR2 FQNEAQ (reference sequence). CDR3 sequence: CASSLAAGGPSTGELFF.